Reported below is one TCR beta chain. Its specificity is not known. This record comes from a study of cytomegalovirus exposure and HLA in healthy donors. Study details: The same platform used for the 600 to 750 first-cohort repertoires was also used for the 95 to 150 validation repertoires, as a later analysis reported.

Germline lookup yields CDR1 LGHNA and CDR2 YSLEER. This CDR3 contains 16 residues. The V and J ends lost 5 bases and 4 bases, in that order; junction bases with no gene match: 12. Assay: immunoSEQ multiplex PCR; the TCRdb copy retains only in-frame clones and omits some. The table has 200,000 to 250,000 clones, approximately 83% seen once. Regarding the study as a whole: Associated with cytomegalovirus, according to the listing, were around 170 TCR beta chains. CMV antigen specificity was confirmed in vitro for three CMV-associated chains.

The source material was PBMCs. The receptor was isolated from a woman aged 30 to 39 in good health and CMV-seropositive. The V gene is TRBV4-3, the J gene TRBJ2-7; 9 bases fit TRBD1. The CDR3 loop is CASSKNAGTGLYEQYF. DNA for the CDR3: TGCGCCAGCAGCAAAAACGCCGGGACAGGGCTGTACGAGCAGTACTTC.